The clone carrying this TCR beta chain was picked up a small number of times. What it recognizes is unknown. Unique molecular identifiers featured in how the TCRbeta library was prepared. A single record per CDR3 protein comes from TCRdb applying MiXCR to the PCR reads. The sample includes 700,000 or so distinct CDR3 sequences, roughly 13% of them seen just once. The source of the sample is a study of T-cell reconstitution after alpha-beta-depleted transplantation in children. V gave up 0 bases and J gave up 4 bases, with 13 bases separating them. Per germline, CDR1 MGHRA and CDR2 YSYEKL. The CDR3 has 16 residues. Study-wide points: Some patients showed high day-60 TCRbeta diversity, which derived from surviving recipient T cells and thymic progenitors.

The sequenced sample was PBMCs, obtained before TCRalphabeta/CD19-depleted stem cell transplant. The TCR comes from a girl aged 2-10 years with congenital amegakaryocytic thrombocytopenia, due to receive a stem cell transplant. The chain recombines TRBV4-1 with TRBJ2-1, with a weak D call TRBD2 (6 bases). The CDR3 region is CASSQEVAALYNEQFF. The CDR3 DNA follows: TGCGCCAGCAGCCAAGAGGTAGCGGCCTTATACAATGAGCAGTTCTTC.